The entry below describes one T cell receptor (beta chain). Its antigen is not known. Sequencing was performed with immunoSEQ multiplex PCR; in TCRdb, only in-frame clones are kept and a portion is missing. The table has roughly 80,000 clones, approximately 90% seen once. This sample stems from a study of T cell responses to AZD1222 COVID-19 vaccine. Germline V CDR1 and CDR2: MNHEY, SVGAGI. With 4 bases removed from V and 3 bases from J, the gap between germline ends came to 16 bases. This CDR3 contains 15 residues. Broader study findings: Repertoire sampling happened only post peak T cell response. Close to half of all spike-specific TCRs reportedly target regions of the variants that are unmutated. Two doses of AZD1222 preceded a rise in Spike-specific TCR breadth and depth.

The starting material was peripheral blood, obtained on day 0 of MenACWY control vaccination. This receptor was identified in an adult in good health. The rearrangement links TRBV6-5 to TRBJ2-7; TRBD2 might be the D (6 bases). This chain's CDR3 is CASSSGLQPLYEQYF. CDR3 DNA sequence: TGTGCCAGCAGTTCGGGACTCCAACCCCTCTACGAGCAGTACTTC.